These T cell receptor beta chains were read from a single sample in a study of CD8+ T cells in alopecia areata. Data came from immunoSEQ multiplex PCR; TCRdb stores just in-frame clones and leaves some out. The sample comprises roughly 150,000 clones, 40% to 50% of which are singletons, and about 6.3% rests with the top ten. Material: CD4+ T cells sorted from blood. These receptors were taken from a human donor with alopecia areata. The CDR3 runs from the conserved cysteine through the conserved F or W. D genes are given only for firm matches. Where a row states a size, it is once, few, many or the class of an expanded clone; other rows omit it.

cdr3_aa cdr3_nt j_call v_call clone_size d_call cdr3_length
CASSLPASDTEAFF TGCGCCAGCAGTCTTCCTGCCTCGGACACTGAAGCTTTCTTT TRBJ1-1 TRBV5-1 . . 14
CATSRDPGADYGYTF TGTGCCACCAGCAGAGATCCCGGGGCCGACTATGGCTACACCTTC TRBJ1-2 TRBV15 . . 15
CASSGEPGLPAIEQFF TGCGCCAGCAGCGGGGAACCGGGACTTCCAGCGATAGAGCAGTTCTTC TRBJ2-1 TRBV4-1 . . 16
CSAEVAETQYF TGCAGTGCGGAGGTAGCCGAGACCCAGTACTTC TRBJ2-5 TRBV20-1 . . 11
CASSYTSGANVLTF TGCGCCAGCAGCTACACCTCTGGGGCCAACGTCCTGACTTTC TRBJ2-6 TRBV5-1 . . 14
CASSRPPGGLSSYEQYF TGTGCCAGCAGTCGACCGCCGGGCGGACTAAGCTCCTACGAGCAGTACTTC TRBJ2-7 TRBV11-2 . . 17
CASRTAGSGTDTQYF TGTGCCAGCAGAACCGCAGGGAGCGGCACAGATACGCAGTATTTT TRBJ2-3 TRBV28 . . 15
CASSVRGEWTDTQYF TGTGCCAGCAGCGTCCGGGGAGAGTGGACAGATACGCAGTATTTT TRBJ2-3 TRBV9 . . 15
CSVGLAGGGTDTQYF TGCAGCGTTGGGTTGGCAGGGGGAGGCACAGATACGCAGTATTTT TRBJ2-3 TRBV29-1 few TRBD1 15
CASRTPSEKLFF TGTGCCAGCCGCACGCCTTCGGAAAAACTGTTTTTT TRBJ1-4 TRBV6-1 . . 12
CASSLDPHGGGGSDTQYF TGTGCCAGCAGCTTGGATCCCCATGGCGGAGGGGGGTCAGATACGCAGTATTTT TRBJ2-3 TRBV5-6 . . 18
CASSFQHRYEQYF TGTGCCAGCAGCTTTCAACACCGCTACGAGCAGTACTTC TRBJ2-7 TRBV11-2 . . 13
CASSRMNREIVNEQFF TGTGCCAGCAGCCGAATGAACAGGGAAATCGTAAATGAGCAGTTCTTC TRBJ2-1 TRBV7-2 few . 16
CASSKASGISTDTQYF TGTGCCAGCAGCAAGGCTAGCGGGATAAGCACAGATACGCAGTATTTT TRBJ2-3 TRBV9 few TRBD2 16
CASSVYGNYGYTF TGTGCCAGCAGCGTTTACGGAAACTATGGCTACACCTTC TRBJ1-2 TRBV9 . . 13
CASSWTESASGANVLTF TGTGCCAGCAGCTGGACAGAGAGCGCCTCTGGGGCCAACGTCCTGACTTTC TRBJ2-6 TRBV5-6 . . 17
CSVAPDPNYGYTF TGCAGCGTCGCTCCGGACCCTAACTATGGCTACACCTTC TRBJ1-2 TRBV29-1 . . 13
CATANRGYTEAFF TGTGCCACCGCAAACAGGGGGTACACTGAAGCTTTCTTT TRBJ1-1 TRBV15 . TRBD1 13
CATSRDFTGEAFF TGTGCCACCAGCAGAGATTTCACAGGGGAAGCTTTCTTT TRBJ1-1 TRBV15 few . 13
CASSPDRAEVEQYF TGTGCCAGCTCACCCGACAGGGCCGAGGTGGAGCAGTACTTC TRBJ2-7 TRBV18 few TRBD1 14
CSVETDREDGYTF TGCAGCGTTGAAACGGACAGGGAAGATGGCTACACCTTC TRBJ1-2 TRBV29-1 . TRBD1 13
CASARDRRSEKLFF TGCGCCAGCGCCCGGGACCGAAGAAGTGAAAAACTGTTTTTT TRBJ1-4 TRBV5-1 . . 14
CASSKARGPLYNEQFF TGTGCCAGCAGCAAAGCCAGGGGCCCCCTCTACAATGAGCAGTTCTTC TRBJ2-1 TRBV7-9 few . 16